One sample yielded the 7 T cell receptor beta chains listed below, sequenced in a study of T cells after yellow fever vaccination. Via MiXCR, TCRdb re-called the 5' RACE reads, giving one row per CDR3 protein. The profile shows approximately 250,000 distinct CDR3 sequences, 3.6% of them singletons. The sequenced sample was PBMCs, obtained 15 days after the yellow fever booster vaccination. These receptors all come from a man aged 18 to 30 who received the YFV17D yellow fever vaccine.

This clonotype appeared many times. The DNA of the CDR3 is TGTGCCAGCTCACCAGTAGCGGTCCAAGAGACCCAGTACTTC. Translation gives CASSPVAVQETQYF. The chain links TRBV18 to TRBJ2-5; tentatively, D is TRBD2 (6 bases). With 2 bases removed from V and 1 base from J, the gap between germline ends came to 8 bases. The CDR3 loop spans 14 amino acids. Germline CDR1 KGHSH, CDR2 LQKENI.

This clonotype occurred many times. The chain uses TRBV12-3 or TRBV12-4 and TRBJ2-5; 8 bases are shared with TRBD2. The CDR3 is 15 amino acids. The ends lost 7 bases at V and 1 base at J; junction bases unmatched: 8. The CDR3 spells CASNPSGGSQETQYF. The CDR3 DNA reads as TGTGCCAGCAATCCGAGCGGGGGATCCCAAGAGACCCAGTACTTC.

At least ten counts were recorded for this clonotype. The CDR3 sequence is CASSYRQGRNTEAFF. CDR3 sequence (DNA): TGTGCCAGCAGCTACCGACAGGGGCGAAATACTGAAGCTTTCTTT. This rearrangement joins TRBV6-5 to TRBJ1-1, with 8 bases matching TRBD1. Germline assignment: CDR1 MNHEY and CDR2 SVGAGI. The CDR3 has 15 amino acids. The V gene end was trimmed by 6 bases and the J gene end by 5 bases; junction bases not matched to a gene: 11.

This clonotype was detected ten times or more. This chain connects TRBV12-3 or TRBV12-4 to TRBJ2-2; TRBD1 matches 8 bases. The CDR3 runs to 15 residues. Germline trimming cut 6 bases from V and 4 bases from J; bases unmatched to any gene: 7. The CDR3 DNA reads TGTGCCAGCAGCCCAGGACAGGGAGGCACCGGGGAGCTGTTTTTT. The encoded protein is CASSPGQGGTGELFF.

This clonotype has at least ten counts. The chain uses TRBV7-8 and TRBJ2-5; 11 bases line up with TRBD2. V dropped 3 bases and J dropped 5; count of bases not matched to a gene: 11. CDR1 and CDR2 from the germline V gene are SGHVS and FQNEAQ. CDR3 length: 17 amino acids. The CDR3 DNA reads as TGTGCCAGCAGCTTTACACTAGCGGGGGCAGAAGAGGAGACCCAGTACTTC. Amino acid sequence: CASSFTLAGAEEETQYF. The variable domain in full, completed from reference TRBV7-8 and TRBJ2-5, reads GAGVSQSPRYKVAKRGQDVALRCDPISGHVSLFWYQQALGQGPEFLTYFQNEAQLDKSGLPSDRFFAERPEGSVSTLKIQRTQQEDSAVYLCASSFTLAGAEEETQYFGPGTRLLVL.

There are many counts of this clonotype. This chain links TRBV2 with TRBJ2-3; D might be TRBD2 (7 bases). The V gene's germline CDR1 is SNHLY and CDR2 FYNNEI. V lost 6 bases, J lost 0 bases, and 19 bases lay in between. The CDR3 is 17 amino acids. CDR3 DNA sequence: TGTGCCAGCAGCACATCCTATGCGGGGGCCAGCACAGATACGCAGTATTTT. Amino acids: CASSTSYAGASTDTQYF.

This clonotype was observed many times. This chain joins TRBV5-6 and TRBJ2-7; D not resolved. V was cut by 0 bases and J by 5 bases, with 9 bases left in between. The length of the CDR3 is 13 residues. The germline V gene has CDR1 SGHDT and CDR2 YYEEEE. The CDR3 coding sequence is TGTGCCAGCAGCTTGGCGGCGAGCGACGAGCAGTACGTC. This gives the protein CASSLAASDEQYV.